This T cell receptor beta chain was recovered during a study of T cells in tuberculosis. Study background: CD1B tetramers identified T cells specific for mycobacterial lipid GMM. Study-level points and caveats: GEM motif frequencies gave approximately 70% accuracy; the GMM repertoire gave roughly 90%. Smaller distances to GMM-specific TCRs suggested their expansion in active tuberculosis.

The CDR3 has 13 residues. Germline V lookup: CDR1 SGHVS, CDR2 FQNEAQ. The germline V and J ends were trimmed by 3 bases and 8 bases, with 13 bases remaining between them. Points on this clone: Its antigen is unknown.

Stated time point: new active TB diagnosis, blood taken before or within 7 days of starting treatment. Each patient had positive sputum smear microscopy and/or positive culture. Some clones are missing from TCRdb's copy, which holds only in-frame ones; the method was immunoSEQ multiplex PCR. The data show under 30,000 clones, about 92% seen once. The sequence came from an adult with tuberculosis. The chain joins TRBV7-8 to TRBJ1-1, with unresolved D. The sequenced sample was PBMCs, obtained at tuberculosis diagnosis. The CDR3 sequence: CASSFGEIEEAFF. The CDR3 DNA reads as TGTGCCAGCAGCTTCGGGGAGATCGAAGAAGCTTTCTTT.